The 15 T cell receptor beta chains presented below share a single source sample, sequenced in a study of T cells expressing NK-cell markers. TCRdb derives one entry per CDR3 protein from the 5' RACE reads, leaving out DNA. Recorded for this sample: almost 450,000 distinct CDR3 sequences. The sequencing input was blood T cells: a sorted CD56 or NKG2C T cell subset, CD4+ or CD8+ T cells, or bulk PBMC T cells (not recorded which). The origin of the receptors is a woman between 18 and 70 years old in good health.

The rearrangement uses TRBV23-1 and TRBJ1-4; checking the TCRdb D call of TRBD1 is not possible without DNA. TRBV23-1 carries the ORF label, with uncertain function. The CDR3 has 18 residues. The CDR3 sequence is CASSRAVRKTGRNEKLFF.

The chain joins TRBV12-3 or TRBV12-4 to TRBJ2-2; TCRdb's D call, TRBD1, is unchecked because there is no DNA. This CDR3 is 16 amino acids long. CDR3 loop: CASSFMGELNTGELFF.

The genes are TRBV3-1 and TRBJ1-6; TCRdb picks TRBD1, but there is no DNA to check that call. Germline V gives CDR1 LGHDT, CDR2 YNNKEL (reference sequence). The CDR3 extends over 15 amino acids. CDR3 amino acids: CASSHGQAKDSPLHF.

The chain recombines TRBV29-1 with TRBJ1-1. The germline V gene encodes CDR1 SQVTM and CDR2 ANQGSEA. The CDR3 runs to 12 residues. CDR3 residues: CSVGQLNTEAFF.

This CDR3 is CAVSGNGYEQYF. This chain connects TRBV25-1 to TRBJ2-7; the D gene TCRdb calls, TRBD2, cannot be checked with no DNA. Germline lookup yields CDR1 MGHDK and CDR2 SYGVNS. This CDR3 spans 12 amino acids.

CDR3 sequence reads: CASSATPTGELFF. The rearrangement joins TRBV6-4 to TRBJ2-2; TCRdb's D call, TRBD2, is unchecked because there is no DNA. This CDR3 is built from 13 residues. Germline V gene data show CDR1 as MRHNA and CDR2 as SNTAGT.

V usage is TRBV12-3 or TRBV12-4 and J usage is TRBJ1-3. The CDR3 totals 14 residues. CDR3 amino acids: CASSFRQIGNTIYF.

The rearrangement links TRBV3-1 to TRBJ2-2; TCRdb's D call, TRBD1, is unchecked because there is no DNA. Germline loops: CDR1 LGHDT, CDR2 YNNKEL (reference sequence). The CDR3 extends over 17 amino acids. The CDR3 region is CASSRTGFLGDVGELFF.

This chain uses TRBV7-7 with TRBJ2-2. This CDR3 has 13 amino acids. The germline CDR1 and CDR2 sequences are SSHAT and FNYEAQ (reference sequence). The CDR3 loop reads CASSLGGTGELFF.

The rearrangement links TRBV11-3 to TRBJ2-3; the TCRdb call, TRBD1, lacks DNA for checking. Germline V gene lookup returns CDR1 SGHNT and CDR2 YENEEA. The CDR3 consists of 17 residues. CDR3 in amino acids: CASSLARPGTVLDTQYF.

The chain couples TRBV7-2 to TRBJ2-7; TCRdb outputs TRBD2, but without DNA this stays unchecked. This CDR3 comprises 15 residues. Per the germline V gene, CDR1 is SGHTA and CDR2 is FQGNSA. The CDR3 loop is CASSIRGTSIYEQYF.

V usage is TRBV7-2 and J usage is TRBJ2-1; TCRdb reports TRBD1, a call that lacks DNA to check it against. The length of the CDR3 is 15 residues. Germline V gene lookup returns CDR1 SGHTA and CDR2 FQGNSA. CDR3 amino acids: CASSLSRTGGNEQFF.

V usage is TRBV24-1 and J usage is TRBJ2-5. Per germline, CDR1 KGHDR and CDR2 SFDVKD. The CDR3 covers 14 residues. The CDR3 reads CATSEPTHQETQYF.

The chain has TRBV6-5 and TRBJ2-1; there is no DNA to check the TCRdb D call of TRBD2. The germline gives CDR1 MNHEY, CDR2 SVGAGI. The CDR3 totals 15 residues. The CDR3 spells CASSYLAGGHNEQFF.

The V gene is TRBV15, the J gene TRBJ2-3. The germline gives CDR1 LNHNV, CDR2 YYDKDF (reference sequence). The length of the CDR3 is 12 residues. CDR3: CATSRDTDTQYF.